This T cell receptor (beta chain) is from a study of blood T cell repertoires in COVID-19. Study background: Acute-phase and convalescent COVID-19 samples originated in the United States, Italy and Spain. The analysed material was cDNA or gDNA that came from T cells, B-cell-depleted T cells, or PBMCs.

V was shortened by 1 base and J by 2 bases, with 9 bases between the two germline ends. CDR3 length: 14 amino acids. The germline V gene has CDR1 SEHNR and CDR2 FQNEAQ (reference sequence). Authors' processing steps: The authors estimated nucleated cell counts from reference gene primer amplification. Sequencing used immunoSEQ multiplex PCR; TCRdb keeps in-frame clones, though not all of them. V and J calls and clone size are copied from that table; D and trimming were computed from the DNA. The data contain 100,000 to 150,000 clones, approximately 89% of them seen just once; the ten biggest clones take up 2.5% to 3.5%.

The chain couples TRBV7-9 to TRBJ2-7; D uncertain. Sequenced: peripheral blood. This sequence was found in an elderly woman with COVID-19, enrolled during active disease. The CDR3 reads CASSLGAKAYEQYF. The DNA for the CDR3 is TGTGCCAGCAGCTTAGGGGCAAAAGCCTACGAGCAGTACTTC.